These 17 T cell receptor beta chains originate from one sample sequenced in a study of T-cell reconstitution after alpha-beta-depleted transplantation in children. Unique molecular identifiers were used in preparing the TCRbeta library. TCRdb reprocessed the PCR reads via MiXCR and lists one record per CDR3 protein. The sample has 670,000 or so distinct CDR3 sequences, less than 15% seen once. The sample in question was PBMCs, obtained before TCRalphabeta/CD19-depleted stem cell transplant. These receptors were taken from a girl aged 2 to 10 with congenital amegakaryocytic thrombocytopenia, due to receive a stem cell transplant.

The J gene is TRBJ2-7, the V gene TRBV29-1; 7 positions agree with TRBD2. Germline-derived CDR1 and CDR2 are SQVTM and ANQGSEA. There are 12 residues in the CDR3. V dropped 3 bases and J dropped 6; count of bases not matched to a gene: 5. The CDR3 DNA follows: TGCAGCGTTGATGGGGGGGGAGGCGAGCAGTACTTC. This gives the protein CSVDGGGGEQYF.

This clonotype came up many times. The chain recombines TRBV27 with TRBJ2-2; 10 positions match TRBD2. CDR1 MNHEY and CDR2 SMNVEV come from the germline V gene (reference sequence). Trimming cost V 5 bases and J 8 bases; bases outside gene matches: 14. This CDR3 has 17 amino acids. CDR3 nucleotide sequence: TGTGCCAGCAGTCTCTACCAGGTAGCGGGAGGATCTGGGGAGCTGTTTTTT. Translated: CASSLYQVAGGSGELFF.

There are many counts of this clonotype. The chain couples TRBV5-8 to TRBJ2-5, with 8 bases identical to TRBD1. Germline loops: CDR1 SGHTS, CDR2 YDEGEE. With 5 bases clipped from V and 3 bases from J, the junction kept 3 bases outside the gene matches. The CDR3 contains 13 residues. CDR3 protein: CASRRTGKETQYF. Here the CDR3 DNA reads TGTGCCAGCAGGAGGACAGGGAAAGAGACCCAGTACTTC. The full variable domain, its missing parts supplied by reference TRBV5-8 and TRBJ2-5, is EAGVTQSPTHLIKTRGQQATLRCSPISGHTSVYWYQQALGLGLQFLLWYDEGEERNRGNFPPRFSGRQFPNYSSELNVNALELEDSALYLCASRRTGKETQYFGPGTRLLVL.

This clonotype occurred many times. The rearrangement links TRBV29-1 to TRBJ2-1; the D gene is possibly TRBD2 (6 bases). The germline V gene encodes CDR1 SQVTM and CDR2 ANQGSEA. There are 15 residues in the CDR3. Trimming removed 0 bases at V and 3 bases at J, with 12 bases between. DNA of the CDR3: TGCAGCGTTGAAGACGGGGGTACATTCTACAATGAGCAGTTCTTC. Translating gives CSVEDGGTFYNEQFF.

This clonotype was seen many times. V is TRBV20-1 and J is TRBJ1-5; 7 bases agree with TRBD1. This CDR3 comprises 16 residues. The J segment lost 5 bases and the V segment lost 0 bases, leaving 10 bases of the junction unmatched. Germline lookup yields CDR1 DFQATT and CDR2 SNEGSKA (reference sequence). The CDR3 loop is CSARDPRTGADQPQHF. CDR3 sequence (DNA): TGCAGTGCTAGAGATCCGAGAACAGGGGCCGATCAGCCCCAGCATTTT.

The CDR3 nucleotides are TGTGCCAGCAGCGCCCGGACTAGCGGAACCTACGAGCAGTACTTC. It specifies CASSARTSGTYEQYF. The rearrangement links TRBV7-8 to TRBJ2-7; 10 bases map to TRBD2. The V gene end was trimmed by 5 bases and the J gene end by 2 bases; junction bases not matched to a gene: 6. The CDR3 covers 15 residues. Germline V gene lookup returns CDR1 SGHVS and CDR2 FQNEAQ.

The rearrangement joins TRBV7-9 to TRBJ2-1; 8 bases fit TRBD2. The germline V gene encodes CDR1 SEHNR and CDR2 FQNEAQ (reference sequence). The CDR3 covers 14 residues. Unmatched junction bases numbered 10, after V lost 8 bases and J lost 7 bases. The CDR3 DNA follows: TGTGCCAGCTCCACCCAGCGGGAGAGGAATGAGCAGTTCTTC. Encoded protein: CASSTQRERNEQFF.

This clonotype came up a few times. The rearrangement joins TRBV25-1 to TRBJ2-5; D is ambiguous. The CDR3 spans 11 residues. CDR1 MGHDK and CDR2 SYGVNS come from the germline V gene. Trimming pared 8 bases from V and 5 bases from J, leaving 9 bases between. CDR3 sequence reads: CASADWETQYF. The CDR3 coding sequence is TGTGCCAGCGCCGATTGGGAGACCCAGTACTTC.

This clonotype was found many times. The CDR3, as DNA: TGTGCCAGCTCACCAAGGCGGGAGAGAACAGATACGCAGTATTTT. Translation gives CASSPRRERTDTQYF. The J gene is TRBJ2-3, the V gene TRBV18; 7 bases line up with TRBD2. This CDR3 has 15 amino acids. The V segment lost 2 bases and the J segment 3 bases; nucleotides outside the gene matches: 5. In germline, CDR1 is KGHSH, CDR2 LQKENI. The whole variable domain, filled in from reference TRBV18 and TRBJ2-3, reads NAGVMQNPRHLVRRRGQEARLRCSPMKGHSHVYWYRQLPEEGLKFMVYLQKENIIDESGMPKERFSAEFPKEGPSILRIQQVVRGDSAAYFCASSPRRERTDTQYFGPGTRLTVL.

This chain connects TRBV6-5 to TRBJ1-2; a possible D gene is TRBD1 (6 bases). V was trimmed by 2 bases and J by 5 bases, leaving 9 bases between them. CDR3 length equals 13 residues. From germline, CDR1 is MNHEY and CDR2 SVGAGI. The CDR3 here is CASSYGGQYGYTF. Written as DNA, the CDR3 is TGTGCCAGCAGTTACGGTGGACAGTATGGCTACACCTTC.

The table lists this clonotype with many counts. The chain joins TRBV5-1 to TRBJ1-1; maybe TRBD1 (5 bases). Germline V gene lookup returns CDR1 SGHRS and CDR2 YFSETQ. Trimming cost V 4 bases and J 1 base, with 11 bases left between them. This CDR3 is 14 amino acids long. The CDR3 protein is CASSPGPGNTEAFF. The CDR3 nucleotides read TGCGCCAGCAGCCCGGGGCCCGGGAACACTGAAGCTTTCTTT.

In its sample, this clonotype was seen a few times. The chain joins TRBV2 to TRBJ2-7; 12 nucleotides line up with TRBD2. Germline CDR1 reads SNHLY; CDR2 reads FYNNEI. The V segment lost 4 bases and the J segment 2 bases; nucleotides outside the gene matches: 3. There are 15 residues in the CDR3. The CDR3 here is CASSGTSGVAYEQYF. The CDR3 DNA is TGTGCCAGCAGTGGGACTAGCGGGGTCGCCTACGAGCAGTACTTC.

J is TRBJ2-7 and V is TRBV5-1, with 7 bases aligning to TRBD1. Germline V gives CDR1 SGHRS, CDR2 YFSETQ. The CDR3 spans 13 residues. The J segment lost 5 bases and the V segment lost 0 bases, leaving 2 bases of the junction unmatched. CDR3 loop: CASSLGGGHEQYF. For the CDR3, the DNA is TGCGCCAGCAGCTTGGGAGGGGGCCACGAGCAGTACTTC. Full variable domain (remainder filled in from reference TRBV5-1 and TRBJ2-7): KAGVTQTPRYLIKTRGQQVTLSCSPISGHRSVSWYQQTPGQGLQFLFEYFSETQRNKGNFPGRFSGRQFSNSRSEMNVSTLELGDSALYLCASSLGGGHEQYFGPGTRLTVT.

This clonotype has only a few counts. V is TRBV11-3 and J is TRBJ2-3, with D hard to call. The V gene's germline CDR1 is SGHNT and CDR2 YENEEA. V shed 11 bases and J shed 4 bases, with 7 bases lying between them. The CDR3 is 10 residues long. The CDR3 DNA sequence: TGTGCCCAGCCCCCAGATACGCAGTATTTT. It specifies CAQPPDTQYF.

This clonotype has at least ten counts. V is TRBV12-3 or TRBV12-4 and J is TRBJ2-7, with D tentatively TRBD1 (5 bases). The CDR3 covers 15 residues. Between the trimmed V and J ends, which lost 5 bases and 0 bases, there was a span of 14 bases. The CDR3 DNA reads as TGTGCCAGCAGTGCCGTCGACAGTAGCTCCTACGAGCAGTACTTC. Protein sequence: CASSAVDSSSYEQYF.

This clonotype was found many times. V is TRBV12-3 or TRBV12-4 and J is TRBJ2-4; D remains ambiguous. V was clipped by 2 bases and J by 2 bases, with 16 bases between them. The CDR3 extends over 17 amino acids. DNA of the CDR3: TGTGCCAGCAGTTTACACTCCGGGTCACCGACCAAAAACATTCAGTACTTC. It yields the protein CASSLHSGSPTKNIQYF.

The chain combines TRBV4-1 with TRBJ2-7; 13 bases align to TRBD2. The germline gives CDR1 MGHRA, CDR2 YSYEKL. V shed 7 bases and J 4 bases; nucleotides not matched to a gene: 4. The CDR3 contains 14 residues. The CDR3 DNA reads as TGCGCCAGCAACCGACTAGCGGGAGGATACGAGCAGTACTTC. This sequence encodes CASNRLAGGYEQYF.